These 32 T cell receptor beta chains were all obtained from the same sample, sequenced in a study of neoadjuvant anti-PD-1 for oral cavity cancer. Clones were sequenced by immunoSEQ multiplex PCR, and TCRdb holds only the in-frame ones, with some missing. The sample consists of around 70,000 clones, approximately 81% of them appearing once. Time point: after neoadjuvant nivolumab, at surgical resection. Here the sequenced sample was PBMCs, taken after nivolumab (anti-PD-1) treatment. The receptor set was obtained from a person aged 40 to 85 with oral cavity squamous cell carcinoma.

The rearrangement joins TRBV29-1 to TRBJ2-7, with TRBD2 identical over 8 bases. The CDR3 extends over 14 amino acids. Trimming removed 6 bases from V and 2 bases from J; junction bases left unmatched: 9. Germline CDR1 is SQVTM and CDR2 is ANQGSEA. This CDR3 is CSVDKSGSAYEQYF. Written as DNA, the CDR3 is TGCAGCGTAGATAAAAGCGGGAGTGCCTACGAGCAGTACTTC.

This sequence joins TRBV6-6 and TRBJ1-3; the match to TRBD1 covers 9 bases. Germline V lookup: CDR1 MNHNY, CDR2 SVGAGI (reference sequence). CDR3 length: 15 amino acids. Unmatched junction bases numbered 6, after V lost 5 bases and J lost 4 bases. Here the CDR3 reads CASSPQGAAGNTIYF. CDR3 DNA sequence: TGTGCCAGCAGTCCACAGGGGGCGGCGGGAAACACCATATATTTT.

This clone was observed a few times. The chain uses TRBV7-9 and TRBJ2-2; D is unclear. V was shortened by 1 base and J by 8 bases, with 14 bases between the two germline ends. Germline-derived CDR1 and CDR2 are SEHNR and FQNEAQ (reference sequence). The CDR3 runs 15 residues. CDR3 region: CASSLGVLSSGELFF. The CDR3 region has the DNA TGTGCCAGCAGCTTAGGGGTTCTATCATCGGGGGAGCTGTTTTTT.

V and J are TRBV9 and TRBJ2-3, with TRBD2 identical over 7 bases. Germline CDR1 SGDLS, CDR2 YYNGEE. This CDR3 region has 14 residues. The trim removed 0 bases at V and 6 bases at J, leaving 4 bases unmatched. In DNA, the CDR3 is TGTGCCAGCAGCGTAGCGCGGGAGTGGGATACGCAGTATTTT. Translated, it gives CASSVAREWDTQYF.

This rearrangement joins TRBV6-6 to TRBJ1-4; possible D gene TRBD1, 5 bases. This CDR3 comprises 15 residues. Looked up from germline, CDR1 is MNHNY and CDR2 is SVGAGI (reference sequence). V lost 6 bases and J lost 3, with 14 bases in between. CDR3 DNA: TGTGCCAGCAGCGATGACAGCACCCCTAATGAAAAACTGTTTTTT. As protein: CASSDDSTPNEKLFF.

The V and J genes are TRBV5-1 and TRBJ2-1; no firm D call. This CDR3 contains 15 residues. Germline CDR1 SGHRS, CDR2 YFSETQ. Trimming removed 0 bases from V and 0 bases from J, with 7 bases in between. The CDR3 region has the DNA TGCGCCAGCAGCTTGGAGGGTGCCTCCTACAATGAGCAGTTCTTC. This sequence encodes CASSLEGASYNEQFF.

This clone was seen more than once but under ten times. CDR3 protein: CASSVGNGGTEAFF. CDR3 nucleotide sequence: TGCGCCAGCAGTGTGGGCAACGGGGGGACTGAAGCTTTCTTT. The V call is TRBV10-1, the J call TRBJ1-1, with D tentatively TRBD1 (5 bases). The CDR3 totals 14 residues. V dropped 4 bases and J dropped 5 bases, with 14 bases sitting between them. Germline lookup yields CDR1 WNHNN and CDR2 SYGVQD (reference sequence).

This clone appeared a single time. The chain carries TRBV2 and TRBJ2-1, with 7 bases identical to TRBD2. The CDR3 sequence is 16 residues long. V shed 1 base, J shed 0 bases, and the junction held 3 bases outside the gene matches. Germline V gene lookup returns CDR1 SNHLY and CDR2 FYNNEI. The CDR3 loop reads CASSEDGGSSYNEQFF. CDR3 coding DNA: TGTGCCAGCAGTGAAGATGGCGGGAGCTCCTACAATGAGCAGTTCTTC.

V is TRBV2 and J is TRBJ2-2; TRBD1 matches 8 bases. The CDR3 has 14 residues. The germline V gene has CDR1 SNHLY and CDR2 FYNNEI. V lost 7 bases to trimming and J lost 1 base; unmatched junction nucleotides: 2. DNA for the CDR3: TGTGCCAGCAACGGACAGGGGAACACCGGGGAGCTGTTTTTT. As protein: CASNGQGNTGELFF.

This clone was counted between two and nine times. The genes are TRBV29-1 and TRBJ1-4, with no clear D. Trimming removed 4 bases at V and 3 bases at J, with 6 bases between. The length of the CDR3 is 12 residues. Germline assignment: CDR1 SQVTM and CDR2 ANQGSEA. CDR3 nucleotide sequence: TGCAGCGTTGGGCAGCCTAATGAAAAACTGTTTTTT. This encodes CSVGQPNEKLFF.

The rearrangement links TRBV29-1 to TRBJ2-1; tentative D call: TRBD2 (6 bases). Looked up from germline, CDR1 is SQVTM and CDR2 is ANQGSEA. Trimming took off 3 bases at V and 0 bases at J, with 18 bases between the two ends. CDR3 size: 17 residues. CDR3 amino acids: CSVDGRGSGDSYNEQFF. For the CDR3, the DNA is TGCAGCGTTGATGGCCGGGGGAGCGGTGACTCCTACAATGAGCAGTTCTTC.

V gene TRBV7-6 combines with J gene TRBJ2-5; TRBD1 matches at 10 bases. Germline V lookup: CDR1 SGHVS, CDR2 FNYEAQ. This CDR3 is built from 15 residues. V lost 2 bases to trimming and J lost 5 bases; unmatched junction nucleotides: 5. CDR3 protein: CASSLWTGGEETQYF. CDR3 sequence (DNA): TGTGCCAGCAGCTTATGGACAGGGGGTGAGGAGACCCAGTACTTC.

This rearrangement joins TRBV10-3 to TRBJ1-1; 8 bases align to TRBD1. Germline V gene lookup returns CDR1 ENHRY and CDR2 SYGVKD. CDR3 length: 14 amino acids. V was clipped by 5 bases and J by 2 bases; unmatched bases: 4. For the CDR3, the DNA is TGTGCCATCAGTAGACAGGGGTTAAACACTGAAGCTTTCTTT. It encodes CAISRQGLNTEAFF.

This chain joins TRBV27 and TRBJ2-7, with a possible D match to TRBD1 (5 bases). The CDR3 consists of 12 residues. Germline V CDR1 and CDR2: MNHEY, SMNVEV (reference sequence). The chain's CDR3 is CDPSGPPDEQYF. Written as DNA, the CDR3 is TGTGACCCTTCAGGGCCCCCCGACGAGCAGTACTTC.

The chain recombines TRBV5-6 with TRBJ2-7, with D possibly being TRBD1 or TRBD2 (5 bases each). The CDR3 spans 15 residues. Germline assignment: CDR1 SGHDT and CDR2 YYEEEE. Trimming pared 3 bases from V and 3 bases from J, leaving 16 bases between. The CDR3 bases are TGTGCCAGCAGCTGGAGGAACAGGAACCTCTACGAGCAGTACTTC. This encodes CASSWRNRNLYEQYF.

The chain combines TRBV6-1 with TRBJ2-6, with D uncertain. This CDR3 has 15 residues. Trimming took off 3 bases at V and 2 bases at J, with 8 bases between the two ends. Germline V gene sequence: CDR1 MNHNS, CDR2 SASEGT. CDR3 residues: CASSENWAGANVLTF. The CDR3 nucleotides read TGTGCCAGCAGTGAGAACTGGGCTGGGGCCAACGTCCTGACTTTC.

The V and J genes are TRBV28 and TRBJ1-4; 7 bases are a match to TRBD1. Per germline, CDR1 MDHEN and CDR2 SYDVKM. J gave up 4 bases and V 1 base, and 9 bases lay outside the gene matches. This CDR3 comprises 17 residues. The CDR3 region is CASSLSSLGTDNEKLFF. CDR3 nucleotide sequence: TGTGCCAGCAGTTTATCAAGCCTAGGGACAGATAATGAAAAACTGTTTTTT.

The chain combines TRBV2 with TRBJ2-1; 8 bases agree with TRBD2. Germline V gene sequence: CDR1 SNHLY, CDR2 FYNNEI. This CDR3 comprises 15 residues. V shed 2 bases and J 10 bases; nucleotides not matched to a gene: 10. DNA for the CDR3: TGTGCCAGCAGTGAACAGGGACTAGGGGGGGCGGAGCAGTTCTTC. Amino acids: CASSEQGLGGAEQFF.

The rearrangement uses TRBV9 and TRBJ1-3, with D perhaps matching TRBD1 (6 bases). Trimming took off 3 bases at V and 3 bases at J, with 22 bases between the two ends. The germline CDR1 and CDR2 sequences are SGDLS and YYNGEE. CDR3 size: 18 residues. CDR3 protein: CASSAGGQGNFGGNTIYF. The CDR3 nucleotides are TGTGCCAGCAGCGCGGGGGGACAAGGCAATTTCGGTGGAAACACCATATATTTT.

The chain carries TRBV6-1 and TRBJ2-7; TRBD2 agrees at 10 bases. With V trimmed by 6 bases and J by 8 bases, 10 bases remained unmatched. The germline gives CDR1 MNHNS, CDR2 SASEGT. The CDR3 totals 14 residues. CDR3 in amino acids: CASSPGTSAVKQYF. CDR3 in DNA: TGTGCCAGCAGCCCCGGGACTAGCGCCGTGAAGCAGTACTTC.

The chain has TRBV15 and TRBJ2-3; D uncertain. The CDR3 extends over 13 amino acids. Trimming removed 3 bases at V and 6 bases at J, with 10 bases between. Germline V gives CDR1 LNHNV, CDR2 YYDKDF (reference sequence). The CDR3 DNA reads TGTGCCACCAGCAGCGCTGCGAGGGATACGCAGTATTTT. Translating it yields CATSSAARDTQYF.

This clone was observed once. This sequence joins TRBV6-5 and TRBJ2-5; possible D gene TRBD2, 5 bases. The CDR3 is made up of 15 amino acids. Deletions cut 2 bases from V and 5 bases from J, with 15 bases between. The germline CDR1 and CDR2 sequences are MNHEY and SVGAGI. Here the CDR3 DNA reads TGTGCCAGCAGTTACGGGCGAGGGAGTAAGGAGACCCAGTACTTC. Protein sequence: CASSYGRGSKETQYF.

This rearrangement joins TRBV19 to TRBJ2-1; 8 bases are shared with TRBD2. V trimming: 10 bases; J trimming: 0 bases; junction bases outside the gene matches: 17. This CDR3 has 18 residues. Germline CDR1 and CDR2: LNHDA and SQIVND (reference sequence). The CDR3 region is CATNTGLGVSNSYNEQFF. CDR3 DNA: TGTGCCACGAATACGGGACTAGGCGTTAGTAACTCCTACAATGAGCAGTTCTTC.

The V and J genes are TRBV4-1 and TRBJ2-7, with a possible D match to TRBD2 (5 bases). The CDR3 runs to 14 residues. CDR1 is MGHRA, CDR2 YSYEKL, per germline. Trimming shortened V by 0 bases and J by 3 bases, and 9 bases separated the two germline ends. The CDR3 spells CASSQEEGNYEQYF. The CDR3 region has the DNA TGCGCCAGCAGCCAAGAAGAGGGCAACTACGAGCAGTACTTC.

The rearrangement links TRBV19 to TRBJ2-5, with no clear D. The germline V gene has CDR1 LNHDA and CDR2 SQIVND (reference sequence). The CDR3 consists of 15 residues. The ends were cut back, 4 bases at V and 5 bases at J, with 17 bases in the middle. The CDR3 DNA sequence: TGTGCCAGTAGTACTCTTCATCGGGCTGGGGAGACCCAGTACTTC. It encodes CASSTLHRAGETQYF. The complete variable domain, with remaining parts taken from reference TRBV19 and TRBJ2-5, reads DGGITQSPKYLFRKEGQNVTLSCEQNLNHDAMYWYRQDPGQGLRLIYYSQIVNDFQKGDIAEGYSVSREKKESFPLTVTSAQKNPTAFYLCASSTLHRAGETQYFGPGTRLLVL.

The rearrangement uses TRBV11-2 and TRBJ1-2; tentative D call: TRBD1 (5 bases). Trimming removed 3 bases at V and 8 bases at J, with 16 bases between. The germline CDR1 and CDR2 sequences are SGHAT and FQNNGV. This CDR3 is 14 amino acids long. The CDR3 nucleotides read TGTGCCAGCAGCTTGGGGGTCGGGCGTGAAGGCTACACCTTC. This gives the protein CASSLGVGREGYTF.

The chain links TRBV6-5 to TRBJ2-3; D remains ambiguous. Between the trimmed V and J ends, which lost 1 base and 3 bases, there was a span of 5 bases. The CDR3 has 13 amino acids. Looked up from germline, CDR1 is MNHEY and CDR2 is SVGAGI. The CDR3 DNA follows: TGTGCCAGCAGTTACTTGGGTACAGATACGCAGTATTTT. Encoded protein: CASSYLGTDTQYF.

The chain recombines TRBV9 with TRBJ2-1; no firm D call. This CDR3 region has 13 residues. V lost 0 bases to trimming and J lost 9 bases, with 10 bases between them. CDR1 is SGDLS and CDR2 is YYNGEE in the germline V gene. CDR3 region: CASSVALLTEQFF. The CDR3 nucleotides are TGTGCCAGCAGCGTAGCTCTCTTAACTGAGCAGTTCTTC.

The chain carries TRBV29-1 and TRBJ1-2; no clear D gene. V gave up 7 bases and J gave up 5 bases, with 11 bases separating them. CDR3 length: 11 residues. Germline-derived CDR1 and CDR2 are SQVTM and ANQGSEA. The CDR3 sequence is CSAAVGYGYTF. DNA for the CDR3: TGCAGCGCCGCGGTGGGGTATGGCTACACCTTC.

This clone was observed a few times. V gene TRBV5-1 combines with J gene TRBJ2-1; D gene unclear. Trimming took 2 bases from V and 5 from J, leaving 8 bases between them. This CDR3 is 13 amino acids long. CDR1 and CDR2 (germline): SGHRS, YFSETQ. The CDR3 DNA is TGCGCCAGCAGCTTCTCCTTAAACAATGAGCAGTTCTTC. Amino acid sequence: CASSFSLNNEQFF.

This sequence joins TRBV7-8 and TRBJ2-7; 9 bases map to TRBD1. Germline trimming cut 3 bases from V and 8 bases from J; bases unmatched to any gene: 5. Germline CDR1 is SGHVS and CDR2 is FQNEAQ. The CDR3 sequence is 13 residues long. The CDR3 region has the DNA TGTGCCAGCAGCTTGGGGACAGGGAAGCAGCAGTACTTC. Its protein product is CASSLGTGKQQYF.

J is TRBJ2-2 and V is TRBV7-3, with a possible D match to TRBD2 (5 bases). This CDR3 has 13 residues. Trimming stripped 4 bases from V and 7 bases from J, with 10 bases between. The germline V gene has CDR1 SGHTA and CDR2 FQGTGA. The CDR3 spells CASSSTRDGELFF. DNA of the CDR3: TGTGCCAGCAGCTCCACTAGGGACGGGGAGCTGTTTTTT.